The T cell receptor beta chain under discussion was sequenced for a study of blood T cell repertoires in COVID-19. About the study: Whether acute or convalescent, the COVID-19 samples came from the United States, Italy and Spain. PBMCs, B-cell-depleted T cells, or T cells were the source of the cDNA or gDNA that made up the material.

This clone was seen only a few times. Repertoires were generated with immunoSEQ multiplex PCR, while TCRdb's copy carries only in-frame clones and drops some. The sample contains approximately 69,000 clones, about four fifths of which appear only once. There are 16 residues in the CDR3. From germline, CDR1 is SGHKS and CDR2 YYEKEE (reference sequence). The V and J ends lost 6 bases and 1 base, in that order; junction bases with no gene match: 10. J is TRBJ1-1 and V is TRBV5-5; TRBD1 matches 9 bases. The sequence was collected from a human donor in a cohort sampled during active COVID-19. The sequenced sample consisted of peripheral blood. CDR3 sequence: CASILRPGQGNTEAFF. CDR3 DNA sequence: TGTGCCAGCATCCTCCGTCCGGGACAGGGGAACACTGAAGCTTTCTTT.